This T cell receptor beta chain was identified in a study of T cell responses to AZD1222 COVID-19 vaccine. Profiled with immunoSEQ multiplex PCR; TCRdb holds only in-frame clones, not every one. Here the sample spans 120,000 or so clones, 88% being singletons. V lost 4 bases to trimming and J lost 5 bases; unmatched junction nucleotides: 7. The CDR3 sequence is 15 residues long. Germline V gives CDR1 SGHTA, CDR2 FQGNSA. As concerns this clone: What it binds is unknown.

Study findings and constraints: As reported, nearly half of all spike-specific TCRs target variant regions that are unmutated. At baseline, just a handful of AZD1222 recipients tested seropositive.

The chain links TRBV7-2 to TRBJ1-4, with 7 bases fitting TRBD1. The sample here was peripheral blood, taken 28 days after the second AZD1222 dose. The TCR was taken from an adult who received the AZD1222 COVID-19 vaccine. The CDR3 reads CASSSQTGTNEKLFF. The CDR3 nucleotides are TGTGCCAGCAGCTCCCAGACAGGGACGAATGAAAAACTGTTTTTT.